This TCR beta chain was captured in a study of multiple sclerosis patients with progressive multifocal leukoencephalopathy. Study-wide results and limits: Findings may reflect JC virus infection or just general immunocompromise. Expanded clones at PML onset predated and persisted through natalizumab therapy. Less diverse TRB repertoires were suggested in most PML patients.

Remarks on this clone: The antigen remains unidentified.

Clones were sequenced by immunoSEQ multiplex PCR, and TCRdb holds only the in-frame ones, with some missing. Of about 30,000 clones listed, nearly 95% are singletons. The CDR3 loop spans 12 amino acids. CDR1 and CDR2 from the germline V gene are SEHNR and FQNEAQ (reference sequence). Between the trimmed V and J ends, which lost 1 base and 2 bases, there was a span of 2 bases. Sample time point: before natalizumab initiation. Before the first natalizumab infusion, T0 blood samples were taken. The chain employs TRBV7-9 and TRBJ2-5; D gene unclear. Specimen: PBMCs. The TCR originated in a man aged 25 to 40 with multiple sclerosis. Here the CDR3 reads CASSLEQETQYF. CDR3 in DNA: TGTGCCAGCAGCTTAGAACAAGAGACCCAGTACTTC.